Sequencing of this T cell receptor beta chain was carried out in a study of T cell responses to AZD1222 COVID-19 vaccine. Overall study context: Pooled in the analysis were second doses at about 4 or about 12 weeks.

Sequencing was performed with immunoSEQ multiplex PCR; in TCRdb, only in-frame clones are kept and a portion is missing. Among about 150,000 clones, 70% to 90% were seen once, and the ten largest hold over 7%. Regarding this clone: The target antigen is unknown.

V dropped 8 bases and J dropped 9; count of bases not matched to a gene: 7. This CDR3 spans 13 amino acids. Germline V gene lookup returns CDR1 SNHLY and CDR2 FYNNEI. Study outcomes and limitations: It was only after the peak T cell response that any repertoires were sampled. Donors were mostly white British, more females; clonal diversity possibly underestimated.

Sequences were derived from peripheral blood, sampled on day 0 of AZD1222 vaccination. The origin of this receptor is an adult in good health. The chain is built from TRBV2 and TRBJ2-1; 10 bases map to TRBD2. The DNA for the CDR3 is TGTGCCAGCGGGACTAGCGAATTCACTGAGCAGTTCTTC. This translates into CASGTSEFTEQFF. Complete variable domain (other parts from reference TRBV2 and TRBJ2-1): EPEVTQTPSHQVTQMGQEVILRCVPISNHLYFYWYRQILGQKVEFLVSFYNNEISEKSEIFDDQFSVERPDGSNFTLKIRSTKLEDSAMYFCASGTSEFTEQFFGPGTRLTVL.